The rows below give T cell receptor beta chains drawn from one sample of a study of PD-1 blockade in classical Hodgkin lymphoma. Generated by immunoSEQ multiplex PCR, the TCRdb table keeps only in-frame clones and is missing some. The table shows about 110,000 clones, with 80% to 90% occurring only once. Sequencing used peripheral blood mononuclear cells (PBMCs), obtained before the second cycle of nivolumab. The receptor set was obtained from a human donor with classical Hodgkin lymphoma. Both conserved end residues are part of each CDR3. A D gene is named only where the DNA matches it firmly. The listing skips clone size in some rows; elsewhere it reads once, few, many or a size class.

TRBJ1-1 | TRBD1 | TRBV4-2 | - | TGTGCCAGCAGCCCGCCGGGACAGGGTAACACTGAAGCTTTCTTT | CASSPPGQGNTEAFF
TRBJ2-4 | - | TRBV2 | - | TGTGCCAGCAGTGAGGTCGGAGCGGTTCTAGCCAAAAACATTCAGTACTTC | CASSEVGAVLAKNIQYF
TRBJ2-3 | - | TRBV7-2 | - | TGTGCCAGCAGCTTACGCTATCCGGGAGACGGAGATACGCAGTATTTT | CASSLRYPGDGDTQYF
TRBJ2-7 | - | TRBV25-1 | - | TGTGCCAGCAGTGAAGGGGCCGCCTACGAGCAGTACTTC | CASSEGAAYEQYF
TRBJ2-4 | - | TRBV30 | - | TGTGCCTGGAGTCGGAGAGAATCGGGCACAGCCAAAAACATTCAGTACTTC | CAWSRRESGTAKNIQYF
TRBJ2-7 | - | TRBV7-9 | - | TGTGCCAGCAGCTTAGCGAGAGGCGACAGGTGGGCAGCCTACGAGCAGTACTTC | CASSLARGDRWAAYEQYF
TRBJ2-1 | - | TRBV5-1 | - | TGCGCCAGCAGCTTGGTGTCGGGACCCTCCTACAATGAGCAGTTCTTC | CASSLVSGPSYNEQFF
TRBJ2-1 | TRBD2 | TRBV6-5 | - | TGTGCCAGCAGTTACGGGGCTAGCGGGGTCGGTGAGCAGTTCTTC | CASSYGASGVGEQFF
TRBJ1-2 | - | TRBV30 | - | TGTGCCTGGAGAGCGGACTTCGGGAGTTATGGCTACACCTTC | CAWRADFGSYGYTF
TRBJ2-5 | - | TRBV5-1 | once | TGCGCCAGCAGCTCCCTCCGGGGGGCCGGGGAGACCCAGTACTTC | CASSSLRGAGETQYF
TRBJ1-1 | - | TRBV5-4 | - | TGTGCCAGCAGTCTGGGCGGGTCGGCTGAAGCTTTCTTT | CASSLGGSAEAFF
TRBJ2-7 | TRBD1 | TRBV2 | - | TGTGCCAGCAGGGTCCCCACAGGGGCTCATTTTTACGAGCAGTACTTC | CASRVPTGAHFYEQYF
TRBJ2-7 | TRBD2 | TRBV7-2 | - | TGTGCCAGCAGCTTAGGGACTAGCGTTCCCTCCTACGAGCAGTACTTC | CASSLGTSVPSYEQYF
TRBJ2-7 | TRBD2 | TRBV10-2 | once | TGCGCCAGCAGTGTCGTAGCGGGAGACTACGAGCAGTACTTC | CASSVVAGDYEQYF
TRBJ1-1 | - | TRBV18 | - | TGTGCCAGCTCACCAGGGGGGGACACTGAAGCTTTCTTT | CASSPGGDTEAFF
TRBJ1-1 | - | TRBV18 | - | TGTGCCAGCTCGGGTACCACACTGAACACTGAAGCTTTCTTT | CASSGTTLNTEAFF
TRBJ2-1 | TRBD1 | TRBV19 | once | TGTGCCAGTTCTCTACAGGGGGCTTCATCCAATGAGCAGTTCTTC | CASSLQGASSNEQFF
TRBJ2-7 | TRBD2 | TRBV5-1 | - | TGCGCCAGCAGCTTGGGGGGACTAGCGGGAAGCCACGAGCAGTACTTC | CASSLGGLAGSHEQYF
TRBJ1-2 | - | TRBV30 | - | TGTGCCTGGAGTGGGGGGACCGCTCTCAACTATGGCTACACCTTC | CAWSGGTALNYGYTF
TRBJ1-6 | - | TRBV5-1 | - | TGCGCCAGCAGCTTGGAGGGCAAATCTAATTCACCCCTCCACTTT | CASSLEGKSNSPLHF
TRBJ2-5 | - | TRBV5-1 | - | TGCGCCAGCAGCTTGGGTCCTTCGGGGGTTCTGGAGACCCAGTACTTC | CASSLGPSGVLETQYF
TRBJ2-7 | - | TRBV12-2 | - | TGTGCAAGTCGCCGAGGAGGAGAATGTGGGGACAGATCCTACGAGCAGTACTTC | CASRRGGECGDRSYEQYF